Below are 13 T cell receptor beta chains sequenced from a single sample in a study of blood T cell repertoires in COVID-19. TCRdb's table, derived via immunoSEQ multiplex PCR, lists solely in-frame clones and lacks some. Counted here are 100,000 to 150,000 clones, 85% occurring once; the ten biggest clones make up 20% to 30%. The source material was peripheral blood. The receptors stem from a woman at least 80 years old with acute or convalescent COVID-19.

The chain links TRBV6-2 or TRBV6-3 to TRBJ1-2, with 8 bases identical to TRBD1. V lost 0 bases, J lost 4 bases, and 16 bases stayed unmatched. CDR3 length equals 19 residues. From germline, CDR1 is MNHEY and CDR2 SVGEGT. Here the CDR3 reads CASSYSFRSERTGFYGYTF. DNA of the CDR3: TGTGCCAGCAGTTACTCGTTTCGATCCGAGAGGACAGGGTTCTATGGCTACACCTTC.

The V and J genes are TRBV5-6 and TRBJ1-5, with a tentative D call TRBD1 (6 bases). Trimming removed 5 bases from V and 7 bases from J, with 16 bases in between. The V gene's germline CDR1 is SGHDT and CDR2 YYEEEE. The CDR3 length is 14 residues. The CDR3 sequence: CASSLQGRGQPQHF. In DNA, the CDR3 is TGTGCCAGCAGTTTACAGGGCCGGGGACAGCCCCAGCATTTT.

The chain recombines TRBV14 with TRBJ1-2, with a weak D call TRBD1 (6 bases). The germline gives CDR1 SGHDN, CDR2 FVKESK. The CDR3 is 15 amino acids. Trimming pared 4 bases from V and 4 bases from J, leaving 16 bases between. The CDR3 protein is CASSLATGWSYGYTF. The CDR3 DNA follows: TGTGCCAGCAGCCTGGCGACAGGTTGGAGCTATGGCTACACCTTC. Supplemented by reference TRBV14 and TRBJ1-2, the full variable domain reads EAGVTQFPSHSVIEKGQTVTLRCDPISGHDNLYWYRRVMGKEIKFLLHFVKESKQDESGMPNNRFLAERTGGTYSTLKVQPAELEDSGVYFCASSLATGWSYGYTFGSGTRLTVV.

The gene calls are TRBV18 and TRBJ1-2; a weak D match, TRBD1 (6 bases). There are 14 residues in the CDR3. The V and J ends lost 3 bases and 4 bases respectively, with 12 bases between them. The V gene's germline CDR1 is KGHSH and CDR2 LQKENI. In nucleotides, the CDR3 is TGTGCCAGCTCACCTGGATCAGGGGTCTATGGCTACACCTTC. Translating gives CASSPGSGVYGYTF. The full variable domain, with the rest looked up from reference TRBV18 and TRBJ1-2, is NAGVMQNPRHLVRRRGQEARLRCSPMKGHSHVYWYRQLPEEGLKFMVYLQKENIIDESGMPKERFSAEFPKEGPSILRIQQVVRGDSAAYFCASSPGSGVYGYTFGSGTRLTVV.

The V gene is TRBV25-1, the J gene TRBJ2-2; D might be TRBD1 (6 bases). The germline V and J ends were trimmed by 4 bases and 7 bases, with 13 bases remaining between them. Germline lookup yields CDR1 MGHDK and CDR2 SYGVNS. CDR3 length: 14 residues. The CDR3 nucleotides are TGTGCCAGCAGTGTAAGAAACAGGGACGGGGAGCTGTTTTTT. Encoded protein: CASSVRNRDGELFF.

The chain is built from TRBV6-1 and TRBJ2-7; D gene unclear. CDR1 and CDR2 (germline): MNHNS, SASEGT. The CDR3 loop spans 12 amino acids. V gave up 2 bases and J gave up 4 bases, with 6 bases separating them. The chain's CDR3 is CASSESGYEQYV. CDR3 sequence (DNA): TGTGCCAGCAGTGAATCAGGTTACGAGCAGTACGTC.

CDR3 DNA sequence: TGTGCCAGTAGGGAGGTAGGGTTCGGCACTGAAGCTTTCTTT. Encoded protein: CASREVGFGTEAFF. The chain employs TRBV19 and TRBJ1-1; D remains ambiguous. V dropped 6 bases and J dropped 4 bases, with 15 bases sitting between them. The CDR3 is 14 amino acids. Germline V gene data show CDR1 as LNHDA and CDR2 as SQIVND (reference sequence).

This rearrangement joins TRBV7-9 to TRBJ2-7; TRBD2 agrees at 7 bases. The germline V gene has CDR1 SEHNR and CDR2 FQNEAQ (reference sequence). This CDR3 is 16 amino acids long. V lost 5 bases and J lost 3; bases outside the gene matches: 13. This CDR3 reads CASSGGGVSTFYEQYF. DNA for the CDR3: TGTGCCAGCAGCGGTGGGGGGGTGTCAACCTTCTACGAGCAGTACTTC.

V is TRBV2 and J is TRBJ1-2; D is undetermined. Trimming pared 4 bases from V and 3 bases from J, leaving 9 bases between. The CDR3 is 13 residues long. The V gene's germline CDR1 is SNHLY and CDR2 FYNNEI. CDR3 amino acids: CASSGSADYGYTF. CDR3 nucleotide sequence: TGTGCCAGCAGTGGGTCGGCGGACTATGGCTACACCTTC.

The chain links TRBV3-1 (or the pseudogene TRBV3-2) to TRBJ2-4; no firm D call. V lost 1 base to trimming and J lost 8 bases, with 6 bases between them. The germline V gene encodes CDR1 LGHDT and CDR2 YNNKEL (reference sequence). The CDR3 loop spans 12 amino acids. This CDR3 reads CASSQGAYIQYF. In DNA form, the CDR3 reads TGTGCCAGCAGCCAAGGGGCGTACATTCAGTACTTC.

The rearrangement uses TRBV5-6 and TRBJ1-2; D gene uncertain. The V and J ends lost 3 bases and 6 bases respectively, with 15 bases between them. In germline, CDR1 is SGHDT, CDR2 YYEEEE. The length of the CDR3 is 14 residues. This CDR3 is CASSWMGGQDGYTF. In DNA, the CDR3 is TGTGCCAGCAGCTGGATGGGCGGGCAGGATGGCTACACCTTC. The full variable domain, in which reference TRBV5-6 and TRBJ1-2 provide the parts outside the CDR3, is DAGVTQSPTHLIKTRGQQVTLRCSPKSGHDTVSWYQQALGQGPQFIFQYYEEEERQRGNFPDRFSGHQFPNYSSELNVNALLLGDSALYLCASSWMGGQDGYTFGSGTRLTVV.

This chain joins TRBV19 and TRBJ1-6; no reliable D call. The length of the CDR3 is 16 residues. Germline assignment: CDR1 LNHDA and CDR2 SQIVND (reference sequence). V gave up 1 base and J gave up 10 bases, with 17 bases separating them. CDR3: CASSIARVSYLSPLHF. In nucleotides, the CDR3 is TGTGCCAGTAGTATAGCGAGGGTTTCGTATCTCTCACCCCTCCACTTT.

The chain links TRBV5-1 to TRBJ2-3; D unresolved. Germline assignment: CDR1 SGHRS and CDR2 YFSETQ. CDR3 length equals 14 residues. V gave up 0 bases and J gave up 1 base, with 6 bases separating them. The CDR3 reads CASSLGVGTDTQYF. The DNA for the CDR3 is TGCGCCAGCAGCTTGGGAGTCGGCACAGATACGCAGTATTTT.